This TCR beta chain was identified in a study of technical replicates of blood from several donors (dated 2017 in TCRdb). Library preparation used the immunoSEQ multiplex PCR assay. This is the immuneACCESS table as TCRdb keeps it, with only in-frame sequences that have V and J called. A part of the clones is gone; compared with another copy, unresolved V genes explain less than half, and the rest is unexplained. The sample profile shows about 82,000 clones; 96% of them were found once. The top ten clonotypes cover 0.37% of the sample. Measured from the cysteine to the phenylalanine, the CDR3 is 13 residues long. The sequence is cut down to CDR3 DNA, 39 bases in frame from base 1. V loses 0 bases, J loses 3 bases, and the germline ends lie 6 bases apart. The germline V gene provides CDR1 KGHSH and CDR2 LQKENI. Worth noting for this clone: The specificity of this receptor is unknown. No qualities accompany the bases; no much larger clone lies one base away. Other nucleotide sequences from this sample produce the same CDR3.

This receptor was taken from a human donor in good health. The sample taken for sequencing was T cells isolated from PBMCs. The V and J genes are TRBV18 and TRBJ2-7; TRBD1 is a weak D gene call, 5 bases matching. CDR3 sequence: CASSPPGDYEQYF. The DNA reads as follows: TGTGCCAGCTCACCACCAGGGGACTACGAGCAGTACTTC.